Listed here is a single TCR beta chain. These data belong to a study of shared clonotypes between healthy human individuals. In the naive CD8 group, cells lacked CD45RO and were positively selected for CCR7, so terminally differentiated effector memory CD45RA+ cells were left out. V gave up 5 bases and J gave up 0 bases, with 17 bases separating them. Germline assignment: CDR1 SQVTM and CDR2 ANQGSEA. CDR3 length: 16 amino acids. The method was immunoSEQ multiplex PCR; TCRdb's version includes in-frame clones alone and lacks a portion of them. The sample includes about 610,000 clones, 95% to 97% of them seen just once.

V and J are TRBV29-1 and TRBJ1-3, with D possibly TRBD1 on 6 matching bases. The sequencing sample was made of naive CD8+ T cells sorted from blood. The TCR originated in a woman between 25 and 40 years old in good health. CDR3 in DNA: TGCAGCGTTCGAGGGGGACCACCACACTCTGGAAACACCATATATTTT. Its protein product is CSVRGGPPHSGNTIYF.